These 27 T cell receptor beta chains were all obtained from the same sample, sequenced in a study of beta chain features in type 1 diabetes. Every bit of the isolated RNA underwent reverse transcription, so sequencing read expressed TCRB transcripts. Profiling relied on immunoSEQ multiplex PCR, and the TCRdb table lists in-frame clones only, not all of them. Altogether a few hundred thousand clones are present, about 15% being singletons, with the ten largest covering 0.019%. Sequenced material: naive CD4+ T cells from blood. Receptor source: a woman in her late teens or twenties in good health.

As DNA, the CDR3 is TGTGCCAGTAGTCCCCGACCGGGACAGGGCTACGAGCAGTACTTC. Amino acids: CASSPRPGQGYEQYF. The rearrangement uses TRBV19 and TRBJ2-7, with 9 nucleotides matching TRBD1. Losses at the gene ends were 5 bases for V and 3 bases for J; bases not matched to a gene: 8. The CDR3 has 15 amino acids. Germline V lookup: CDR1 LNHDA, CDR2 SQIVND (reference sequence).

In this sample, this clone turned up a few times. J is TRBJ2-5 and V is TRBV5-1; 10 bases match TRBD2. The length of the CDR3 is 16 residues. Germline loops: CDR1 SGHRS, CDR2 YFSETQ. Trimming cost V 0 bases and J 1 base; bases outside gene matches: 3. CDR3 amino acids: CASSLGLAGSQETQYF. For the CDR3, the DNA is TGCGCCAGCAGCTTGGGACTAGCGGGTTCCCAAGAGACCCAGTACTTC.

This clone came up a few times. The chain's CDR3 is CASSVKQGIYSNQPQHF. CDR3 DNA: TGTGCCAGCAGTGTAAAACAGGGGATATATAGCAATCAGCCCCAGCATTTT. The chain joins TRBV2 to TRBJ1-5; TRBD1 matches 7 bases. This CDR3 has 17 amino acids. J lost 0 bases, V lost 4 bases, and 9 bases had no gene match. Germline V gives CDR1 SNHLY, CDR2 FYNNEI.

This clone appeared a few times. V and J are TRBV7-9 and TRBJ2-7, with 12 nucleotides matching TRBD1. The V gene end was trimmed by 5 bases and the J gene end by 6 bases; junction bases not matched to a gene: 8. CDR1 and CDR2 from the germline V gene are SEHNR and FQNEAQ (reference sequence). There are 15 residues in the CDR3. The chain's CDR3 is CASSPGTGGSIEQYF. The CDR3 nucleotides are TGTGCCAGCAGCCCAGGGACAGGGGGCTCAATCGAGCAGTACTTC.

In regard to this clone: Other DNA sequences in the sample encode the same CDR3. The genes are TRBV30 and TRBJ2-2, with D possibly matching TRBD1 (6 bases). Trimming pared 2 bases from V and 5 bases from J, leaving 9 bases between. CDR3 size: 13 residues. Germline V gene sequence: CDR1 GTSNPN, CDR2 SVGIG (reference sequence). The CDR3 DNA sequence: TGTGCCTGGAGTACTCAGGGGACCGGGGAGCTGTTTTTT. Its protein product is CAWSTQGTGELFF.

V and J are TRBV7-2 and TRBJ1-5; 7 nucleotides line up with TRBD1. The CDR3 is made up of 15 amino acids. The germline V gene encodes CDR1 SGHTA and CDR2 FQGNSA. The trim removed 5 bases at V and 3 bases at J, leaving 7 bases unmatched. The CDR3 DNA is TGTGCCAGCAGCAGGACAGGAGGGGCCAATCAGCCCCAGCATTTT. Its protein is CASSRTGGANQPQHF.

This clone came up a few times. The chain combines TRBV7-9 with TRBJ2-2, with D possibly TRBD1 on 6 matching bases. Germline V gives CDR1 SEHNR, CDR2 FQNEAQ (reference sequence). The V and J ends lost 7 bases and 6 bases respectively, with 15 bases between them. The CDR3 consists of 14 residues. The chain's CDR3 is CASKHPTGAGELFF. The CDR3 DNA reads TGTGCCAGCAAACATCCGACAGGCGCCGGGGAGCTGTTTTTT.

There are a few counts of this clone. The chain joins TRBV28 to TRBJ1-2, with D possibly TRBD1 on 5 matching bases. The CDR3 runs 12 residues. Germline assignment: CDR1 MDHEN and CDR2 SYDVKM. V was trimmed by 6 bases and J by 6 bases, leaving 11 bases between them. The CDR3 loop reads CASRSGLNGYTF. The CDR3 DNA reads as TGTGCCAGCAGGTCAGGGTTGAATGGCTACACCTTC.

The V gene is TRBV9, the J gene TRBJ1-5; TRBD1 matches 9 bases. Trimming took 4 bases from V and 4 from J; bases not matched to a gene: 3. The CDR3 is made up of 14 amino acids. Per the germline V gene, CDR1 is SGDLS and CDR2 is YYNGEE. The CDR3 DNA reads TGTGCCAGCAGCTTCGGGACAGGGAATCAGCCCCAGCATTTT. Its protein product is CASSFGTGNQPQHF.

This clone was counted only a few times. The rearrangement links TRBV6-1 to TRBJ2-2, with a weak D call TRBD1 (5 bases). Looked up from germline, CDR1 is MNHNS and CDR2 is SASEGT. The V gene lost 1 base and the J gene lost 6 bases, with 9 bases spanning the gap. The length of the CDR3 is 14 residues. The CDR3 nucleotides are TGTGCCAGCAGTGAAGAGGCAGGGTCCGGGGAGCTGTTTTTT. Protein product: CASSEEAGSGELFF.

This clone was seen a handful of times. The chain joins TRBV5-1 to TRBJ2-1, with TRBD2 identical over 11 bases. The J segment lost 6 bases and the V segment lost 7 bases, leaving 6 bases of the junction unmatched. Germline V gene lookup returns CDR1 SGHRS and CDR2 YFSETQ. This CDR3 has 14 amino acids. In DNA form, the CDR3 reads TGCGCCAGCTCGACGCTAGCGGGGGGCAATGAGCAGTTCTTC. Its translation: CASSTLAGGNEQFF.

J is TRBJ2-1 and V is TRBV30, with 12 bases lining up with TRBD1. Germline values: CDR1 GTSNPN, CDR2 SVGIG (reference sequence). There are 14 residues in the CDR3. The trim removed 5 bases at V and 9 bases at J, leaving 8 bases unmatched. The CDR3, as DNA: TGTGCCTGGGTAAGGGACAGGGGGCATGGTGAGCAGTTCTTC. Its translation is CAWVRDRGHGEQFF.

This chain uses TRBV29-1 with TRBJ1-2; no clear D. Germline V CDR1 and CDR2: SQVTM, ANQGSEA. This CDR3 is 13 amino acids long. V was pared by 1 base and J by 4 bases, with 10 bases between. The CDR3 DNA reads TGCAGCGTTGAAGGAAGTTCGGGCTATGGCTACACCTTC. Translated, it gives CSVEGSSGYGYTF.

The chain uses TRBV9 and TRBJ1-1; D not certain. This CDR3 has 14 residues. Germline assignment: CDR1 SGDLS and CDR2 YYNGEE. Between the trimmed V and J ends, which lost 2 bases and 1 base, there was a span of 9 bases. This chain's CDR3 is CASSVQASNTEAFF. The CDR3 coding sequence is TGTGCCAGCAGCGTTCAGGCGTCGAACACTGAAGCTTTCTTT.

The rearrangement uses TRBV7-9 and TRBJ2-7; 10 bases line up with TRBD2. The CDR3 length is 15 residues. V lost 6 bases, J lost 3 bases, and 8 bases stayed unmatched. Germline lookup yields CDR1 SEHNR and CDR2 FQNEAQ (reference sequence). Here the CDR3 reads CASSPGTSVYYEQYF. The CDR3 DNA sequence: TGTGCCAGCAGTCCCGGGACTAGCGTATACTACGAGCAGTACTTC. Supplemented by reference TRBV7-9 and TRBJ2-7, the full variable domain reads DTGVSQNPRHKITKRGQNVTFRCDPISEHNRLYWYRQTLGQGPEFLTYFQNEAQLEKSRLLSDRFSAERPKGSFSTLEIQRTEQGDSAMYLCASSPGTSVYYEQYFGPGTRLTVT.

The chain couples TRBV19 to TRBJ2-1; possibly TRBD1 for D (5 bases). Germline-derived CDR1 and CDR2 are LNHDA and SQIVND (reference sequence). V was trimmed by 9 bases and J by 3 bases, leaving 15 bases between them. The CDR3 is 14 amino acids. CDR3 sequence: CASKARQIYNEQFF. The CDR3 nucleotides read TGTGCCAGCAAGGCCCGACAGATCTACAATGAGCAGTTCTTC.

This chain joins TRBV2 and TRBJ2-2, with D possibly matching TRBD1 (6 bases). The CDR3 sequence is 16 residues long. Germline V CDR1 and CDR2: SNHLY, FYNNEI. V was cut by 1 base and J by 2 bases, with 11 bases left in between. The CDR3 DNA follows: TGTGCCAGCAGTGAAGACGGGACACTAAACACCGGGGAGCTGTTTTTT. Its translation: CASSEDGTLNTGELFF.

This clone was counted a few times. The rearrangement links TRBV29-1 to TRBJ1-1; D is uncertain. Germline V gives CDR1 SQVTM, CDR2 ANQGSEA. Trimming removed 5 bases at V and 10 bases at J, with 20 bases between. CDR3 size: 13 residues. The CDR3 region is CSVRGKLRVGAFF. The CDR3 nucleotides read TGCAGCGTTCGAGGGAAGCTAAGGGTAGGAGCTTTCTTT.

The sample holds a few counts of this clone. V is TRBV20-1 and J is TRBJ2-7; 9 nucleotides line up with TRBD2. The CDR3 runs 11 residues. The germline V gene has CDR1 DFQATT and CDR2 SNEGSKA (reference sequence). CDR3 protein: CRGVAGVEQYF. The CDR3 DNA reads TGCAGGGGGGTAGCGGGAGTCGAGCAGTACTTC.

The sample holds a few counts of this clone. V usage is TRBV30 and J usage is TRBJ2-2; 9 nucleotides agree with TRBD1. This CDR3 comprises 15 residues. Trimming cost V 3 bases and J 6 bases; bases outside gene matches: 8. Germline V gene data show CDR1 as GTSNPN and CDR2 as SVGIG (reference sequence). For the CDR3, the DNA is TGTGCCTGGAGCGCCCTGACAGGGGGTCCCGGGGAGCTGTTTTTT. Protein product: CAWSALTGGPGELFF.

This clone was found a few times. The V gene is TRBV4-1, the J gene TRBJ2-7; unclear D gene. V dropped 0 bases and J dropped 2 bases, with 8 bases sitting between them. The V gene's germline CDR1 is MGHRA and CDR2 YSYEKL. This CDR3 is 14 amino acids long. CDR3 in DNA: TGCGCCAGCAGCCAAGATCGAGCTGCCTACGAGCAGTACTTC. This encodes CASSQDRAAYEQYF.

This chain uses TRBV29-1 with TRBJ2-5, with 7 bases aligning to TRBD2. This CDR3 is built from 14 residues. V was pared by 3 bases and J by 1 base, with 5 bases of the junction left unmatched. CDR1 and CDR2 from the germline V gene are SQVTM and ANQGSEA. The CDR3 loop is CSVEGRLAQETQYF. For the CDR3, the DNA is TGCAGCGTTGAGGGGAGACTAGCCCAAGAGACCCAGTACTTC.

The chain carries TRBV27 and TRBJ2-1; 7 bases align to TRBD2. Germline CDR1 reads MNHEY; CDR2 reads SMNVEV (reference sequence). Trimming at V came to 2 bases and at J to 5 bases, leaving 12 bases not matched to a gene. The CDR3 is 17 residues long. The CDR3 coding sequence is TGTGCCAGCAGTTTAACAATCTGGACTAGACTCAACAATGAGCAGTTCTTC. Translation gives CASSLTIWTRLNNEQFF.

As concerns this clone: Other nucleotide sequences from this sample produce the same CDR3. The chain carries TRBV29-1 and TRBJ2-7; TRBD1 matches at 7 bases. Unmatched junction bases numbered 3, after V lost 6 bases and J lost 1 base. The CDR3 consists of 12 residues. CDR1 and CDR2 from the germline V gene are SQVTM and ANQGSEA. The CDR3 loop is CSVRTGSYEQYF. The CDR3 DNA sequence: TGCAGCGTGAGGACAGGATCCTACGAGCAGTACTTC.

The chain employs TRBV20-1 and TRBJ2-7; the D is unclear. V was trimmed by 5 bases and J by 1 base, leaving 6 bases between them. CDR3 size: 11 residues. Germline lookup yields CDR1 DFQATT and CDR2 SNEGSKA (reference sequence). Written as DNA, the CDR3 is TGCAGTGCTTACAAGTCCTACGAGCAGTACTTC. It translates to CSAYKSYEQYF.

The chain carries TRBV19 and TRBJ2-7; maybe TRBD2 (6 bases). Germline V CDR1 and CDR2: LNHDA, SQIVND (reference sequence). The CDR3 is 14 amino acids. The V and J ends lost 5 bases and 1 base respectively, with 12 bases between them. For the CDR3, the DNA is TGTGCCAGTAGTCGGGACTTCGATTCCTACGAGCAGTACTTC. This gives the protein CASSRDFDSYEQYF. Using reference TRBV19 and TRBJ2-7 for the parts outside the CDR3, the full variable domain is DGGITQSPKYLFRKEGQNVTLSCEQNLNHDAMYWYRQDPGQGLRLIYYSQIVNDFQKGDIAEGYSVSREKKESFPLTVTSAQKNPTAFYLCASSRDFDSYEQYFGPGTRLTVT.

The chain employs TRBV7-2 and TRBJ2-7, with 11 nucleotides matching TRBD2. This CDR3 comprises 15 residues. The J segment lost 7 bases and the V segment lost 4 bases, leaving 9 bases of the junction unmatched. From germline, CDR1 is SGHTA and CDR2 FQGNSA. CDR3 loop: CASSSRLAGRGEQYF. The CDR3 nucleotides read TGTGCCAGCAGCTCCCGACTAGCGGGACGGGGAGAGCAGTACTTC.